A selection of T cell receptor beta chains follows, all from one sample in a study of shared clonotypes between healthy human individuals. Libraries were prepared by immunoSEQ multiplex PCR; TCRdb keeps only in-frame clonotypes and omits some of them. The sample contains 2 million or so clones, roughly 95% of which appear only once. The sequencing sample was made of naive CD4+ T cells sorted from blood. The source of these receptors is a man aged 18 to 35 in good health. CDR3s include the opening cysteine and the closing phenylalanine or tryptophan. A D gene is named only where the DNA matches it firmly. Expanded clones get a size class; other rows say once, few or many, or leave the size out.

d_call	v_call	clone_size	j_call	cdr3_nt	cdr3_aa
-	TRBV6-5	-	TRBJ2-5	TGTGCCAGCAGTTACTCAGCAGGGGTGGAGACCCAGTACTTC	CASSYSAGVETQYF
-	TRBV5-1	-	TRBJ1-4	TGCGCCAGCAGCTTACAGGCCGGTAATGAAAAACTGTTTTTT	CASSLQAGNEKLFF
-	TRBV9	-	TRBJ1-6	TGTGCCAGCACTCTCTCCGGGGGGCTCTTTTCACCCCTCCACTTT	CASTLSGGLFSPLHF
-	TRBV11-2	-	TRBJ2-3	TGTGCCAGCAGCTTTCCAGGGGCAGATACGCAGTATTTT	CASSFPGADTQYF
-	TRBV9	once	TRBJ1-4	TGTGCCAGCAGCGTAACCCCAACTAATGAAAAACTGTTTTTT	CASSVTPTNEKLFF
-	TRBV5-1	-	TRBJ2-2	TGCGCCAGCAGCAGGGGGGACGTCGCACCCGGGGAGCTGTTTTTT	CASSRGDVAPGELFF
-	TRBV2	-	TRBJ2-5	TGTGCCAGCAGTGAAGGCGGGGTAGGAGAGACCCAGTACTTC	CASSEGGVGETQYF
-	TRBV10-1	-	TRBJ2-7	TGCGCCAGCAGTGAGAATGTCGGGGCCGAGCAGTACTTC	CASSENVGAEQYF
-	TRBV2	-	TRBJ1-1	TGTGCCAGCAGGCGGGGGGTTCCGAACACTGAAGCTTTCTTT	CASRRGVPNTEAFF
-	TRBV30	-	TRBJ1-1	TGTGCCTGGAGTGCAGCGGGTGAAGCTTTCTTT	CAWSAAGEAFF
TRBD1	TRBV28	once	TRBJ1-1	TGTGCCAGCAGTTTACTAAGGGGGCGCCTGGACACTGAAGCTTTCTTT	CASSLLRGRLDTEAFF
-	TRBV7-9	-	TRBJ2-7	TGTGCCAGCAGCGCTGACGGGGTTTCCTACGAGCAGTACTTC	CASSADGVSYEQYF
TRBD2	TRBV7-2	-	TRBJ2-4	TGTGCCAGCAGTTCAAAGAGCGGGAGTCTACTAATTCAGTACTTC	CASSSKSGSLLIQYF
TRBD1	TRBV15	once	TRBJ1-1	TGTGCCACCAGCAGAGGGCCGGACAGGTACTCGAACACTGAAGCTTTCTTT	CATSRGPDRYSNTEAFF
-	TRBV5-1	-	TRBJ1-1	TGCGCCAGCAGCGGGGCGGGACACTTGAACACTGAAGCTTTCTTT	CASSGAGHLNTEAFF
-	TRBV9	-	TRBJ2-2	TGTGCCAGCAGTTACCAGGGCGCGTCCGGGGAGCTGTTTTTT	CASSYQGASGELFF
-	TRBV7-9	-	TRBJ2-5	TGTGCCAGCAGCTTAGCCTTTGAGGTCCCTCAAGAGACCCAGTACTTC	CASSLAFEVPQETQYF
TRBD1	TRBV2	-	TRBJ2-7	TGTGCCAGCAGTGACGCCTTCTTACGGGACAGCCGGTCCTACGAGCAGTACTTC	CASSDAFLRDSRSYEQYF
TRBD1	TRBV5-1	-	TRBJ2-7	TGCGCCAGCAGCCCTTCACCCCTCGGGACAGGCCCATCGGGCTCCTACGAGCAGTACTTC	CASSPSPLGTGPSGSYEQYF
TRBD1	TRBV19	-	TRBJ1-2	TGTGCCAGTACCGCGACAGGGTCTGGTGGCTACACCTTC	CASTATGSGGYTF
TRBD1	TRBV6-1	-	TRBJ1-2	TGTGCCAGCAGTGAAAGGGACAGGGATCTCTATGGCTACACCTTC	CASSERDRDLYGYTF
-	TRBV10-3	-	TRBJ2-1	TGTGCCATCAGTGTCGGGCGGGACTCCTACAATGAGCAGTTCTTC	CAISVGRDSYNEQFF
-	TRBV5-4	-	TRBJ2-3	TGTGCCAGCAGCTTGGCCAGGGGAGGAACAGATACGCAGTATTTT	CASSLARGGTDTQYF
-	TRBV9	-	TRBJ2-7	TGTGCCAGCAGCGTAGATGTAGGGGCCCGGGAGCAGTACTTC	CASSVDVGAREQYF
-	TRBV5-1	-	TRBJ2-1	TGCGCCAGCAGCTTGGCGGGGACTGGCTACAATGAGCAGTTCTTC	CASSLAGTGYNEQFF
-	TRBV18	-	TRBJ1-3	TGTGCCAGCTCACCAACCGGTCAAGGTCCCTTCTCTGGAAACACCATATATTTT	CASSPTGQGPFSGNTIYF
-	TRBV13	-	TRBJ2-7	TGTGCCAGCCGTAGACTAGGCTCAACCTACGAGCAGTACTTC	CASRRLGSTYEQYF
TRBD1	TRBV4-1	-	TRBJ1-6	TGCGCCAGCAGAAACCCGACAGGGGGCCTAAATTCACCCCTCCACTTT	CASRNPTGGLNSPLHF
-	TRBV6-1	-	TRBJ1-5	TGTGCCAGCAGTGAACAGGCACCATATCAGCCCCAGCATTTT	CASSEQAPYQPQHF
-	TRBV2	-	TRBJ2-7	TGTGCCAGCAGTGAGAGGGTTACGATGTCCAACGAGCAGTACTTC	CASSERVTMSNEQYF
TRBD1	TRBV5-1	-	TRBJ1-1	TGCGCCAGCAGCTGGGACAGAGCGGGCACTGAAGCTTTCTTT	CASSWDRAGTEAFF
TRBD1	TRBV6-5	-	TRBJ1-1	TGTGCCAGCAGGAGACAGGGTGGAACTGAAGCTTTCTTT	CASRRQGGTEAFF
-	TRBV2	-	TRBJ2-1	TGTGCCAGCAGTGGAGTGGGGGAGCAGTTCTTC	CASSGVGEQFF
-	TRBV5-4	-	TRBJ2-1	TGTGCCAGCAGCCTGCGACTCCTAAGCTCCTACAATGAGCAGTTCTTC	CASSLRLLSSYNEQFF
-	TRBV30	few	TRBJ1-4	TGTGCCTGGTCCCCAGGAGGCCCGGAAAAACTGTTTTTT	CAWSPGGPEKLFF
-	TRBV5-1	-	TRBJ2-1	TGCGCCAGCAGCCCCGGACTCAACAATGAGCAGTTCTTC	CASSPGLNNEQFF
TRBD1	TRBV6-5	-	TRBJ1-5	TGTGCCAGCAGCCGACAGGGCCCCAATCAGCCCCAGCATTTT	CASSRQGPNQPQHF
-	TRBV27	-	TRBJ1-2	TGTGCCAGCAGATTAGGGACGGAGTCTAACTATGGCTACACCTTC	CASRLGTESNYGYTF
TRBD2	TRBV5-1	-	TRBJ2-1	TGCGCCAGCAGCTGGACTAGCGGGGGGGCCCCCTACAATGAGCAGTTCTTC	CASSWTSGGAPYNEQFF
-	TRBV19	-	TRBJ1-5	TGTGCCAGTAAGTTGGACCCTAGCAATCAGCCCCAGCATTTT	CASKLDPSNQPQHF
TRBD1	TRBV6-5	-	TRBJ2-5	TGTGCCAGCAGCCTAACAGGGGTGGAGACCCAGTACTTC	CASSLTGVETQYF
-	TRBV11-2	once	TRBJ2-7	TGTGCCACCACGGGCAGAGACTCCTACGAGCAGTACTTC	CATTGRDSYEQYF
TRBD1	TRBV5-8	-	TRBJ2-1	TGTGCCAGCAGCTTGACTGGGACAGGGACCAATGAGCAGTTCTTC	CASSLTGTGTNEQFF
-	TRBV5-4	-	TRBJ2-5	TGTGCCAGCAGCTTGGCGCTACGGAGCCAAGAGACCCAGTACTTC	CASSLALRSQETQYF
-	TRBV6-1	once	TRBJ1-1	TGTGCCAGCAGTGAAGGACGTCACGGGAACACTGAAGCTTTCTTT	CASSEGRHGNTEAFF
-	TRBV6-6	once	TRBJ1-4	TGTGCCAGCAGTTCCAATCGACGGGGACTTAATGAAAAACTGTTTTTT	CASSSNRRGLNEKLFF
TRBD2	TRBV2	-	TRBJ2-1	TGTGCCAGCAGACCCCCGGGACTAGCGGCTTACAATGAGCAGTTCTTC	CASRPPGLAAYNEQFF
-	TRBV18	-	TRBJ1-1	TGTGCCAGCTCACCGATGATAATAACTGAGACTGAAGCTTTCTTT	CASSPMIITETEAFF
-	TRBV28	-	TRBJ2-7	TGTGCCAGCAGTCGGGGATTCAACGAGCAGTACTTC	CASSRGFNEQYF
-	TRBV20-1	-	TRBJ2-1	TGCAGTGCTAGAGGATACAATGAGCAGTTCTTC	CSARGYNEQFF
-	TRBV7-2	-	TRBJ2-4	TGTGCCAGCACGATTGGCCAACTAGCCAAAAACATTCAGTACTTC	CASTIGQLAKNIQYF
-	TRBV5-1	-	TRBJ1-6	TGCGCCAGCAGCCATGACAGCCTGAGCTCCTATAATTCACCCCTCCACTTT	CASSHDSLSSYNSPLHF
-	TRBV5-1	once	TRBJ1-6	TGCGCCAGCAGCTTGGACGACCGAGACTATAATTCACCCCTCCACTTT	CASSLDDRDYNSPLHF
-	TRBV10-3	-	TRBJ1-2	TGTGCCATCAGGGAGACAGTGAACTATGGCTACACCTTC	CAIRETVNYGYTF
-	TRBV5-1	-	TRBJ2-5	TGCGCCAGCCAATTATCCACCGGGACAATTAACCAAGAGACCCAGTACTTC	CASQLSTGTINQETQYF
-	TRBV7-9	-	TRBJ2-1	TGTGCCAGCAGCTCTAGATCAGGGAACTTCGACAATGAGCAGTTCTTC	CASSSRSGNFDNEQFF
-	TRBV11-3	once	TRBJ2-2	TGTGCCAGCAGGTTAGCAGCCACCGGGGAGCTGTTTTTT	CASRLAATGELFF
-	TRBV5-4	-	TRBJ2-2	TGTGCCAGCAGGGACACACTTCAGGGGACCGGGGAGCTGTTTTTT	CASRDTLQGTGELFF